This entry describes one T cell receptor beta chain. The antigen is undetermined. This entry belongs to a study of cytomegalovirus exposure and HLA in healthy donors. Study observations and caveats: Later analysis identified several of the most significant clusters that appeared linked to common viral pathogens.

This CDR3 has 15 residues. V gave up 0 bases and J gave up 2 bases, with 8 bases separating them. The germline CDR1 and CDR2 sequences are SGHTA and FQGNSA. The PCR used 60 Vbeta and 13 Jbeta primers. Data came from immunoSEQ multiplex PCR; TCRdb stores just in-frame clones and leaves some out. The sample lists around 130,000 clones; 81% were seen once. Sequenced material: PBMCs. This chain joins TRBV7-2 and TRBJ1-5; possible D gene TRBD1, 5 bases. This TCR derives from a man aged 35-49 years in good health and CMV-seronegative. The CDR3 sequence is CASSLAVGGNQPQHF. In nucleotides, the CDR3 is TGTGCCAGCAGCTTAGCGGTAGGGGGCAATCAGCCCCAGCATTTT.